The 21 T cell receptor beta chains presented below share a single source sample, sequenced in a study of PD-1 blockade in classical Hodgkin lymphoma. Each of the patients experienced relapse following autologous stem cell transplantation, and their brentuximab vedotin exposure differed. Here immunoSEQ multiplex PCR was the method, and the copy in TCRdb shows in-frame clones only, minus some. This sample carries some 96,000 clones, over 80% of them seen once, and the ten largest clones take about 12%. The source material was peripheral blood mononuclear cells (PBMCs), sampled at baseline. Source of these receptors: a human donor with classical Hodgkin lymphoma.

J is TRBJ2-7 and V is TRBV5-6; unclear D gene. Trimming took 0 bases from V and 6 from J, leaving 16 bases between them. Germline values: CDR1 SGHDT, CDR2 YYEEEE. The CDR3 sequence is 15 residues long. The chain's CDR3 is CASSLAGRTQSEQYF. CDR3 DNA: TGTGCCAGCAGCTTGGCCGGCAGGACCCAATCCGAGCAGTACTTC.

This chain uses TRBV10-3 with TRBJ2-1; 11 bases fit TRBD2. The germline gives CDR1 ENHRY, CDR2 SYGVKD. The CDR3 extends over 15 amino acids. The J segment lost 7 bases and the V segment lost 4 bases, leaving 6 bases of the junction unmatched. This chain's CDR3 is CAISAGTSGSNEQFF. For the CDR3, the DNA is TGTGCCATCAGTGCGGGCACTAGCGGGAGTAATGAGCAGTTCTTC.

The CDR3: CASSQARGGGPYNEQFF. CDR3 nucleotide sequence: TGTGCCAGCAGCCAAGCGCGCGGGGGAGGGCCGTACAATGAGCAGTTCTTC. This rearrangement joins TRBV4-2 to TRBJ2-1, with TRBD2 matching over 7 bases. Per the germline V gene, CDR1 is LGHNA and CDR2 is YNFKEQ. CDR3 length equals 17 residues. V dropped 1 base and J dropped 4; count of bases not matched to a gene: 10.

The chain links TRBV7-3 to TRBJ1-1, with D possibly matching TRBD1 (5 bases). The CDR3 spans 14 residues. Germline CDR1 reads SGHTA; CDR2 reads FQGTGA. With 2 bases removed from V and 2 bases from J, the gap between germline ends came to 9 bases. The CDR3 sequence is CASSLLGGNTEAFF. In nucleotides, the CDR3 is TGTGCCAGCAGCTTACTTGGGGGAAACACTGAAGCTTTCTTT.

This rearrangement joins TRBV21-1 to TRBJ1-5; the table's D call TRBD1 went unverified against the DNA. TRBV21-1 is marked as a pseudogene. This CDR3 has 14 residues. CDR3 protein: CASSKTGGEQPQHF. The CDR3 DNA follows: TGTGCCAGCAGCAAGACAGGGGGCGAACAGCCCCAGCATTTT.

This chain links TRBV10-3 with TRBJ2-7; maybe TRBD2 (6 bases). CDR1 is ENHRY, CDR2 SYGVKD, per germline. This CDR3 contains 14 residues. V was clipped by 9 bases and J by 0 bases, with 15 bases between them. The CDR3, as DNA: TGTGCCATAGCCGAGCGGGCCCTCTCCTACGAGCAGTACTTC. Translating it yields CAIAERALSYEQYF.

The J gene is TRBJ1-2, the V gene TRBV5-1; 7 nucleotides line up with TRBD1. The junction had 7 bases not matched to a gene; V was cut back by 0 bases and J by 5 bases. Germline V lookup: CDR1 SGHRS, CDR2 YFSETQ. The CDR3 sequence is 15 residues long. The CDR3 reads CASSLGTGAGYGYTF. DNA of the CDR3: TGCGCCAGCAGCTTGGGTACAGGGGCTGGGTATGGCTACACCTTC.

The chain employs TRBV9 and TRBJ1-1; TRBD1 might be the D (6 bases). Germline lookup yields CDR1 SGDLS and CDR2 YYNGEE. The CDR3 runs 14 residues. V was trimmed by 6 bases and J by 0 bases, leaving 12 bases between them. The CDR3 bases are TGTGCCAGCACCTTGGACAGCCTGAACACTGAAGCTTTCTTT. This translates into CASTLDSLNTEAFF.

This clone has just one count. The V and J genes are TRBV28 and TRBJ2-7, with a possible D match to TRBD2 (5 bases). This CDR3 contains 12 residues. Germline CDR1 is MDHEN and CDR2 is SYDVKM. Trimming removed 7 bases from V and 7 bases from J, with 14 bases in between. The CDR3 reads CASKRPVGEQYF. The DNA of the CDR3 is TGTGCCAGCAAGCGGCCCGTGGGGGAGCAGTACTTC.

This clone was recorded a few times. The CDR3 DNA reads TGTGCCAGTAGTAGAACAGGGGCAATCCGCAATCAGCCCCAGCATTTT. Protein sequence: CASSRTGAIRNQPQHF. V is TRBV19 and J is TRBJ1-5, with TRBD1 identical over 7 bases. The CDR3 extends over 16 amino acids. V was pared by 4 bases and J by 2 bases, with 8 bases of the junction left unmatched. Germline values: CDR1 LNHDA, CDR2 SQIVND (reference sequence).

The V call is TRBV28, the J call TRBJ2-3, with D maybe TRBD2 (5 bases). The CDR3 covers 14 residues. Trimming cost V 6 bases and J 0 bases, with 10 bases left between them. Germline V gene sequence: CDR1 MDHEN, CDR2 SYDVKM. The CDR3 nucleotides read TGTGCCAGCAGACTAGTCTTTAGCACAGATACGCAGTATTTT. Residues: CASRLVFSTDTQYF.

The chain has TRBV7-8 and TRBJ2-1; 8 bases line up with TRBD1. The CDR3 is 15 amino acids. Germline V lookup: CDR1 SGHVS, CDR2 FQNEAQ. With 5 bases clipped from V and 4 bases from J, the junction kept 7 bases outside the gene matches. Here the CDR3 reads CASSPRQGAYNEQFF. CDR3 DNA: TGTGCCAGCAGCCCCCGGCAGGGGGCATACAATGAGCAGTTCTTC. The full variable domain, its missing parts supplied by reference TRBV7-8 and TRBJ2-1, is GAGVSQSPRYKVAKRGQDVALRCDPISGHVSLFWYQQALGQGPEFLTYFQNEAQLDKSGLPSDRFFAERPEGSVSTLKIQRTQQEDSAVYLCASSPRQGAYNEQFFGPGTRLTVL.

The gene calls are TRBV6-1 and TRBJ2-1; TRBD2 agrees at 12 bases. Germline CDR1 is MNHNS and CDR2 is SASEGT. Trimming removed 7 bases from V and 8 bases from J; junction bases left unmatched: 9. The CDR3 covers 15 residues. In nucleotides, the CDR3 is TGTGCCAGCAACCTACTAGCGGGAGGCCCCCATGAGCAGTTCTTC. Its protein is CASNLLAGGPHEQFF.

This chain uses TRBV5-1 with TRBJ1-3; D is perhaps TRBD1 (6 bases). This CDR3 contains 15 residues. Trimming left V 5 bases short and J 4 bases short, with 16 bases between. Germline V gene lookup returns CDR1 SGHRS and CDR2 YFSETQ. The CDR3 loop reads CASSPQGLAGNTIYF. The CDR3 DNA is TGCGCCAGCAGTCCGCAGGGGCTGGCGGGAAACACCATATATTTT.

A single count supports this clone. V and J are TRBV4-2 and TRBJ1-1; 9 nucleotides line up with TRBD1. The CDR3 is 15 residues long. Germline V gene data show CDR1 as LGHNA and CDR2 as YNFKEQ. The trim removed 6 bases at V and 4 bases at J, leaving 9 bases unmatched. In DNA, the CDR3 is TGTGCCAGCAGTCAACAGGGGGCGCGCCCCACTGAAGCTTTCTTT. Its translation: CASSQQGARPTEAFF.

The chain joins TRBV20-1 to TRBJ2-3; D gene uncertain. Per germline, CDR1 DFQATT and CDR2 SNEGSKA (reference sequence). The CDR3 runs 11 residues. The ends were cut back, 2 bases at V and 4 bases at J, with 4 bases in the middle. Here the CDR3 reads CSARRSDTQYF. CDR3 coding DNA: TGCAGTGCTAGAAGGTCAGATACGCAGTATTTT.

The gene calls are TRBV7-2 and TRBJ2-1, with 8 positions matching TRBD2. This CDR3 contains 15 residues. Germline V gene lookup returns CDR1 SGHTA and CDR2 FQGNSA. Unmatched junction bases numbered 3, after V lost 5 bases and J lost 0 bases. CDR3 amino acids: CASSPLADSYNEQFF. The CDR3 DNA follows: TGTGCCAGCAGCCCACTAGCGGACTCCTACAATGAGCAGTTCTTC.

J is TRBJ1-5 and V is TRBV6-1, with TRBD1 matching over 8 bases. The junction had 8 bases not matched to a gene; V was cut back by 0 bases and J by 7 bases. This CDR3 is built from 16 residues. Germline assignment: CDR1 MNHNS and CDR2 SASEGT. The CDR3 DNA is TGTGCCAGCAGTGAAGCGGGGACAGGTTGGGTCCAGCCCCAGCATTTT. Translation gives CASSEAGTGWVQPQHF.

This chain connects TRBV7-9 to TRBJ1-2; no firm D call. In germline, CDR1 is SEHNR, CDR2 FQNEAQ (reference sequence). This CDR3 has 14 residues. Trimming pared 5 bases from V and 1 base from J, leaving 11 bases between. The CDR3 here is CASSPGYFNYGYTF. The CDR3 DNA follows: TGTGCCAGCAGCCCTGGGTACTTTAACTATGGCTACACCTTC.

This chain uses TRBV6-1 with TRBJ2-7; 7 bases are a match to TRBD1. Losses at the gene ends were 7 bases for V and 5 bases for J; bases not matched to a gene: 5. Germline CDR1 reads MNHNS; CDR2 reads SASEGT. This CDR3 contains 12 residues. The CDR3 sequence is CASIGQGDEQYF. DNA of the CDR3: TGTGCCAGCATTGGGCAGGGGGACGAGCAGTACTTC.

This sequence joins TRBV2 and TRBJ1-3; D is uncertain. The germline V gene has CDR1 SNHLY and CDR2 FYNNEI. The CDR3 consists of 16 residues. The V gene lost 6 bases and the J gene lost 0 bases, with 15 bases spanning the gap. This CDR3 is CASRQSPTFSGNTIYF. The CDR3 DNA follows: TGTGCCAGCAGACAGAGTCCCACATTCTCTGGAAACACCATATATTTT.